These 10 T cell receptor beta chains were all obtained from the same sample, sequenced in a study of regulatory T cells in long-lasting Graves disease. Arm-PCR of CDR3 regions and iRepertoire HTBI primers were the basis on which TCR beta libraries were built. TCRdb passed the multiplex PCR reads through MiXCR, listing each CDR3 protein once. The table records almost 450,000 distinct CDR3 sequences, about a sixth of them present only once. As to time point: newly diagnosed GD, antithyroid drugs for less than 3 months. Isolated PBMC RNA provided the starting material for the TCR library. Another study also made use of these data, one on T cells in Graves' hyperthyroidism and ophthalmopathy.

This specimen consisted of peripheral blood mononuclear cells (PBMCs), obtained at new diagnosis, from a patient treated with antithyroid drugs. Receptors were obtained from a woman aged 25 to 45 with Graves disease.

The sample holds many counts of this clonotype. The rearrangement joins TRBV5-6 to TRBJ1-5, with unresolved D. Germline CDR1 is SGHDT and CDR2 is YYEEEE. The CDR3 is made up of 16 amino acids. V gave up 3 bases and J gave up 0 bases, with 13 bases separating them. As DNA, the CDR3 is TGTGCCAGCAGCTCATTTAAGCGGGGTAGCAATCAGCCCCAGCATTTT. Translation gives CASSSFKRGSNQPQHF.

This clonotype was counted a few times. The chain links TRBV7-2 to TRBJ2-7, with 11 nucleotides matching TRBD2. The CDR3 runs to 18 residues. The J segment lost 4 bases and the V segment lost 6 bases, leaving 17 bases of the junction unmatched. The germline gives CDR1 SGHTA, CDR2 FQGNSA. CDR3 amino acids: CASSPGVTSGNYYYEQYF. The DNA for the CDR3 is TGTGCCAGCAGTCCGGGAGTGACTAGCGGGAATTACTATTACGAGCAGTACTTC. The whole variable domain, filled in from reference TRBV7-2 and TRBJ2-7, reads GAGVSQSPSNKVTEKGKDVELRCDPISGHTALYWYRQSLGQGLEFLIYFQGNSAPDKSGLPSDRFSAERTGGSVSTLTIQRTQQEDSAVYLCASSPGVTSGNYYYEQYFGPGTRLTVT.

The chain uses TRBV7-9 and TRBJ2-7; D may be TRBD2 (6 bases). From germline, CDR1 is SEHNR and CDR2 FQNEAQ (reference sequence). Trimming removed 3 bases from V and 4 bases from J, with 10 bases in between. The CDR3 runs 13 residues. In nucleotides, the CDR3 is TGTGCCAGCAGCTTGGAGGGACGATACGAGCAGTACTTC. As protein: CASSLEGRYEQYF.

The chain employs TRBV6-2 or TRBV6-3 and TRBJ2-2; D perhaps matches TRBD2 (6 bases). CDR1 is MNHEY and CDR2 is SVGEGT in the germline V gene. The CDR3 has 17 amino acids. The ends were cut back, 2 bases at V and 3 bases at J, with 16 bases in the middle. CDR3 sequence reads: CASSYIRESWYTGELFF. DNA of the CDR3: TGTGCCAGCAGTTACATTCGGGAGAGTTGGTACACCGGGGAGCTGTTTTTT.

This clonotype was observed a few times. J is TRBJ2-1 and V is TRBV14; 7 nucleotides match TRBD2. V shed 1 base, J shed 12 bases, and the junction held 12 bases outside the gene matches. This CDR3 spans 15 amino acids. CDR1 and CDR2 (germline): SGHDN, FVKESK. The CDR3 nucleotides read TGTGCCAGCAGCCAAGCTAGAATTCGGACGGGGGGGCAGTTCTTC. Translation: CASSQARIRTGGQFF.

This clonotype has a count of ten or more. The chain has TRBV28 and TRBJ2-3; 9 bases align to TRBD2. V lost 5 bases to trimming and J lost 7 bases; unmatched junction nucleotides: 7. This CDR3 region has 14 residues. Germline values: CDR1 MDHEN, CDR2 SYDVKM. The CDR3 loop is CASSMGLAPYTQYF. The CDR3 bases are TGTGCCAGCAGTATGGGACTAGCTCCCTATACGCAGTATTTT.

The V call is TRBV10-3, the J call TRBJ2-7; 8 bases agree with TRBD1. Germline values: CDR1 ENHRY, CDR2 SYGVKD. V trimming: 4 bases; J trimming: 1 base; junction bases outside the gene matches: 6. The CDR3 spans 15 residues. The CDR3 DNA reads as TGTGCCATCAGTGGACAGGGGACCGTATCCTACGAGCAGTACTTC. Protein product: CAISGQGTVSYEQYF.

In its sample, this clonotype was seen many times. This chain connects TRBV20-1 to TRBJ1-5; TRBD1 agrees at 7 bases. Unmatched junction bases numbered 5, after V lost 6 bases and J lost 0 bases. Germline V gene data show CDR1 as DFQATT and CDR2 as SNEGSKA (reference sequence). The length of the CDR3 is 14 residues. The CDR3 loop is CSARTGYSNQPQHF. The CDR3, as DNA: TGCAGTGCAAGGACAGGCTATAGCAATCAGCCCCAGCATTTT.

This clonotype was recorded a few times. The chain couples TRBV4-1 to TRBJ2-3; D gene unclear. The V gene lost 3 bases and the J gene lost 0 bases, with 7 bases spanning the gap. The CDR3 consists of 14 residues. Per germline, CDR1 MGHRA and CDR2 YSYEKL. Written as DNA, the CDR3 is TGCGCCAGCAGCCAGGGGTTTAGCACAGATACGCAGTATTTT. It yields the protein CASSQGFSTDTQYF.

In DNA form, the CDR3 reads TGCGCCAGCAGTGAGAGTATTAGGGGTTGGGGACAGCCCCAGCATTTT. It specifies CASSESIRGWGQPQHF. The V gene is TRBV10-2, the J gene TRBJ1-5; D possibly corresponds to TRBD1 (5 bases). CDR3 length equals 16 residues. V was shortened by 2 bases and J by 7 bases, with 18 bases between the two germline ends. The germline V gene has CDR1 WSHSY and CDR2 SAAADI.